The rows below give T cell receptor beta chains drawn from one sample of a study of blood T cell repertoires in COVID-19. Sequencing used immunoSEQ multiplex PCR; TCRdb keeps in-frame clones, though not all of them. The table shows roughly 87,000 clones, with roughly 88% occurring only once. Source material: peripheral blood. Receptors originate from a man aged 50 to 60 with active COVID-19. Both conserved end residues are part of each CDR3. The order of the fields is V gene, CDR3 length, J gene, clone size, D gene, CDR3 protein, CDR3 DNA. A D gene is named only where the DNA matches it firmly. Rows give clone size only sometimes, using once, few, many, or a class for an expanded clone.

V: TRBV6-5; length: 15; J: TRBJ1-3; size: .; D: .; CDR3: CASSKATGRGNTIYF; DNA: TGTGCCAGCAGTAAGGCGACAGGCCGCGGAAACACCATATATTTT
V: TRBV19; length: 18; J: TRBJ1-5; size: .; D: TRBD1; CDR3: CASSPRDRGISGNQPQHF; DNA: TGTGCCAGTAGCCCGAGGGACAGGGGAATCTCCGGCAATCAGCCCCAGCATTTT
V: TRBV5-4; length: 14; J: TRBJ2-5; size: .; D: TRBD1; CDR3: CASSAGQGYETQYF; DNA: TGTGCCAGCAGCGCGGGACAGGGATACGAGACCCAGTACTTC
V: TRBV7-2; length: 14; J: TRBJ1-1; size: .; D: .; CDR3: CASSLGLLNTEAFF; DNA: TGTGCCAGCAGCTTAGGACTTCTGAACACTGAAGCTTTCTTT
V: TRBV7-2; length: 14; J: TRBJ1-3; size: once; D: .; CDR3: CASSPDYGGNTIYF; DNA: TGTGCCAGCAGCCCGGACTATGGCGGAAACACCATATATTTT
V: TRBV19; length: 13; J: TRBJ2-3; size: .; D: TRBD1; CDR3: CASRIRGTDTQYF; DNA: TGTGCCAGTAGAATCAGGGGGACAGATACGCAGTATTTT
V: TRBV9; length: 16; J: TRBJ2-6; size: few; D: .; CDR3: CASSVGTGAGANVLTF; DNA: TGTGCCAGCAGCGTAGGGACTGGGGCTGGGGCCAACGTCCTGACTTTC
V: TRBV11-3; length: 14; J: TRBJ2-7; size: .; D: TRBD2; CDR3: CASSLMGGAYEQYF; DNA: TGTGCCAGCAGCTTAATGGGGGGGGCCTACGAGCAGTACTTC
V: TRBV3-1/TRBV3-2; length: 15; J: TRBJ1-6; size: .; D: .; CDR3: CASSQVGGTRSPLHF; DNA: TGTGCCAGCAGCCAAGTCGGGGGGACAAGGTCACCCCTCCACTTT
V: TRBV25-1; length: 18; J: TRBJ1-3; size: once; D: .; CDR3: CASSVAGQAGSSGNTIYF; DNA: TGTGCCAGCAGTGTCGCTGGGCAAGCCGGCAGCTCTGGAAACACCATATATTTT
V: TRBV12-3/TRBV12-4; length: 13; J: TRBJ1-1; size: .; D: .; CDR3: CASSSTGNTEAFF; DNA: TGTGCCAGCAGTTCAACAGGGAACACTGAAGCTTTCTTT
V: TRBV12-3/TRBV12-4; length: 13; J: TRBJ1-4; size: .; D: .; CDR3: CASSPANREKLFF; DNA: TGTGCCAGCAGTCCAGCCAACAGGGAAAAACTGTTTTTT
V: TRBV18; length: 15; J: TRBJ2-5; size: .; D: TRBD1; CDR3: CASSPGRTGVETQYF; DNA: TGTGCCAGCTCCCCAGGCAGGACAGGGGTTGAGACCCAGTACTTC
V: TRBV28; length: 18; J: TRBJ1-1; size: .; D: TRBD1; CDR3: CASSPGTGEWDWGTEAFF; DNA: TGTGCCAGCAGTCCCGGGACAGGGGAATGGGATTGGGGCACTGAAGCTTTCTTT
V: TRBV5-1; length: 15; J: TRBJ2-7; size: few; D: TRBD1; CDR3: CASSGRTGNSYEQYF; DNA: TGCGCCAGCAGCGGAAGGACAGGGAACTCCTACGAGCAGTACTTC
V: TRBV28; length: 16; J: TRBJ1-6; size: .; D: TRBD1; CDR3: CASSKDRGLGRSPLHF; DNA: TGTGCCAGCAGTAAGGACAGGGGGCTTGGGAGATCACCCCTCCACTTT
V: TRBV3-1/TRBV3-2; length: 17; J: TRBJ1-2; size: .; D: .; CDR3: CASSRGTQSTPNYGYTF; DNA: TGTGCCAGCAGCCGCGGGACTCAATCCACGCCAAACTATGGCTACACCTTC
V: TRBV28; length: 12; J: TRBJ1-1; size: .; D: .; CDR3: CASSWGRSEAFF; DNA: TGTGCCAGCAGTTGGGGGCGGTCTGAAGCTTTCTTT
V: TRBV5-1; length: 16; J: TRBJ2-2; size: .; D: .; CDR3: CASSLAEAGYTGELFF; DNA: TGCGCCAGCAGCTTGGCCGAGGCAGGGTACACCGGGGAGCTGTTTTTT
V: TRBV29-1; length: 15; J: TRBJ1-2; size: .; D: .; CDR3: CSVAPPEDSPYGYTF; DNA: TGCAGCGTTGCCCCACCGGAGGACAGTCCCTATGGCTACACCTTC
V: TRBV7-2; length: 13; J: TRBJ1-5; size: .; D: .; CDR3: CASSLDAEQPQHF; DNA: TGTGCCAGCAGCTTAGATGCGGAACAGCCCCAGCATTTT
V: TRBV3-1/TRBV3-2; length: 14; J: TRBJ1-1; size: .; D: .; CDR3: CASSQDRAGREAFF; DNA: TGTGCCAGCAGCCAAGATAGGGCAGGGCGAGAAGCTTTCTTT
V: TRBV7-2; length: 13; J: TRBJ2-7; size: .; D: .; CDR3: CASSSRHGYEQYF; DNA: TGTGCCAGCAGCTCCAGGCACGGCTACGAGCAGTACTTC
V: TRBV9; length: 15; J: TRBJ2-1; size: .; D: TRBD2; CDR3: CASSVRGLGVNEQFF; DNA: TGTGCCAGCAGCGTAAGGGGACTAGGGGTCAATGAGCAGTTCTTC
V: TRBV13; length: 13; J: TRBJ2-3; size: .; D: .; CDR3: CASSLPSTDTQYF; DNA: TGTGCCAGCAGCCTTCCGAGCACAGATACGCAGTATTTT
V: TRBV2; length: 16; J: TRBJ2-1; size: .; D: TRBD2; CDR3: CASSGGSGGAYNEQFF; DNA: TGTGCCAGCAGTGGGGGTAGCGGGGGAGCCTACAATGAGCAGTTCTTC
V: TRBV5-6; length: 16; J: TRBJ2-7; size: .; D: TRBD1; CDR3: CASSPDPGTGSYEQYF; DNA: TGTGCCAGCAGTCCGGACCCCGGGACAGGGTCCTACGAGCAGTACTTC
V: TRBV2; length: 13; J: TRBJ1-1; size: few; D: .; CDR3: CASSNRVGTEAFF; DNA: TGTGCCAGCAGTAACAGGGTAGGCACTGAAGCTTTCTTT